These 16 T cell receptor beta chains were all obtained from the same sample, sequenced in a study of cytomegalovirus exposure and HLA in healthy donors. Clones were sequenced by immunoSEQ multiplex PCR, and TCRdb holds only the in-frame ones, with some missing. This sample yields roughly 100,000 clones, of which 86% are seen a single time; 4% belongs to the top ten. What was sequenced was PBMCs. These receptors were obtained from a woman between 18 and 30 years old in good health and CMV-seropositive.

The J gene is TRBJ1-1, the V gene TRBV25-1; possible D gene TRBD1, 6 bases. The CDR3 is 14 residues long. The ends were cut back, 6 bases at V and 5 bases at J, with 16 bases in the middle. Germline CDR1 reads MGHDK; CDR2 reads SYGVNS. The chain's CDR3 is CASSITGILTEAFF. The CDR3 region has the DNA TGTGCCAGCAGCATTACAGGGATTCTTACTGAAGCTTTCTTT.

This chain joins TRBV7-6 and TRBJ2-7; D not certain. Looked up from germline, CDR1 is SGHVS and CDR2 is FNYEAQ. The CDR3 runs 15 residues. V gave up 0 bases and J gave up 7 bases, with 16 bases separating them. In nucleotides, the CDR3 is TGTGCCAGCAGCTTAGCCCGCGTTGTTTTTGAGGAGCAGTACTTC. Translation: CASSLARVVFEEQYF.

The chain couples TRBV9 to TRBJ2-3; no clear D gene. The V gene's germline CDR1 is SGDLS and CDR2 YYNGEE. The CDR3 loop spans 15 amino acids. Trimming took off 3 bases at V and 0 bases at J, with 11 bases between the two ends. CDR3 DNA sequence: TGTGCCAGCAGCGCCGCTGTAACTAGCACAGATACGCAGTATTTT. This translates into CASSAAVTSTDTQYF.

CDR3 loop: CASSSVAGGQETQYF. The CDR3 nucleotides read TGTGCCAGCAGCTCCGTAGCGGGGGGGCAGGAGACCCAGTACTTC. V is TRBV7-3 and J is TRBJ2-5; 11 bases are shared with TRBD2. The CDR3 has 15 residues. Per germline, CDR1 SGHTA and CDR2 FQGTGA. V shed 4 bases and J 5 bases; nucleotides not matched to a gene: 6. Based on the CDR3 plus reference TRBV7-3 and TRBJ2-5, the full variable domain is GAGVSQTPSNKVTEKGKYVELRCDPISGHTALYWYRQSLGQGPEFLIYFQGTGAADDSGLPNDRFFAVRPEGSVSTLKIQRTERGDSAVYLCASSSVAGGQETQYFGPGTRLLVL.

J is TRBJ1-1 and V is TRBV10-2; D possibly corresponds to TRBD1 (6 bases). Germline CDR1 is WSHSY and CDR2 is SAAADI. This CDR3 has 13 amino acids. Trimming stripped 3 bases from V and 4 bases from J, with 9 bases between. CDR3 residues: CASSDRGVTEAFF. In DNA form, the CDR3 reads TGCGCCAGCAGTGACAGGGGAGTCACTGAAGCTTTCTTT.

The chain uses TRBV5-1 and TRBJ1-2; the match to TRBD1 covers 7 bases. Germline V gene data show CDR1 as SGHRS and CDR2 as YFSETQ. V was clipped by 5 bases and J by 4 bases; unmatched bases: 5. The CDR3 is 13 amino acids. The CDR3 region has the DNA TGCGCCAGCAGTTCCGGGACAGCCTATGGCTACACCTTC. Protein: CASSSGTAYGYTF.

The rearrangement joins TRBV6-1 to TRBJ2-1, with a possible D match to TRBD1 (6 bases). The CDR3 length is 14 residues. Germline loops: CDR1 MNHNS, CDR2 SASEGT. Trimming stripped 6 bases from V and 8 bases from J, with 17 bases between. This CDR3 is CASSSTTGNHEQFF. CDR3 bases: TGTGCCAGCAGCTCAACTACAGGGAACCATGAGCAGTTCTTC.

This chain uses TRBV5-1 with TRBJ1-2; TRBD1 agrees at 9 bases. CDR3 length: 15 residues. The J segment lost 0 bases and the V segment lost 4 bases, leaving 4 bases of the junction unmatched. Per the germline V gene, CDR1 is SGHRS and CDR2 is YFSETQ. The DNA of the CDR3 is TGCGCCAGCAGCCTGGGACAGGGACCTAACTATGGCTACACCTTC. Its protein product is CASSLGQGPNYGYTF. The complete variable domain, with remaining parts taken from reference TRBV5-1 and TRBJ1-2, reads KAGVTQTPRYLIKTRGQQVTLSCSPISGHRSVSWYQQTPGQGLQFLFEYFSETQRNKGNFPGRFSGRQFSNSRSEMNVSTLELGDSALYLCASSLGQGPNYGYTFGSGTRLTVV.

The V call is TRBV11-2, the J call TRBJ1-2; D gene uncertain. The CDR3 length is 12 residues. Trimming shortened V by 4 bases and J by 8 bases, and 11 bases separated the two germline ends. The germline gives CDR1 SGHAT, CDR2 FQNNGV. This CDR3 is CASSSDGGGYTF. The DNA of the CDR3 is TGTGCCAGCAGCTCCGACGGAGGGGGCTACACCTTC. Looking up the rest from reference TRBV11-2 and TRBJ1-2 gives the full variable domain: EAGVAQSPRYKIIEKRQSVAFWCNPISGHATLYWYQQILGQGPKLLIQFQNNGVVDDSQLPKDRFSAERLKGVDSTLKIQPAKLEDSAVYLCASSSDGGGYTFGSGTRLTVV.

The CDR3 reads CASSWLRTGEKLFF. The DNA for the CDR3 is TGTGCCAGCAGCTGGTTGAGGACGGGAGAAAAACTGTTTTTT. The chain links TRBV5-8 to TRBJ1-4; D call uncertain. The CDR3 is 14 amino acids. Trimming took 3 bases from V and 8 from J, leaving 14 bases between them. CDR1 is SGHTS and CDR2 is YDEGEE in the germline V gene.

CDR3 region: CASSLRRRSYEQYF. Here the CDR3 DNA reads TGTGCCAGCAGTTTACGGCGGCGGTCCTACGAGCAGTACTTC. This chain uses TRBV28 with TRBJ2-7; D is uncertain. Germline CDR1 MDHEN, CDR2 SYDVKM. CDR3 length: 14 residues. Trimming took 2 bases from V and 1 from J, leaving 9 bases between them.

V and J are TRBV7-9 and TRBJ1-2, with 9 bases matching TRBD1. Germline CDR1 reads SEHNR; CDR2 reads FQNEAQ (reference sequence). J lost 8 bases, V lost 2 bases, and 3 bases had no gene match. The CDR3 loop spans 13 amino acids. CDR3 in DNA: TGTGCCAGCAGCTTACCGGGACAGGGCGGCTACACCTTC. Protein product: CASSLPGQGGYTF.

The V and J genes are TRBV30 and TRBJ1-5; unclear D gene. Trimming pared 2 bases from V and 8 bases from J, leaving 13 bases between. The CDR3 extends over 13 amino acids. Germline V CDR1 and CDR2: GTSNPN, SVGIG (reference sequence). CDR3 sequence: CAWSKNAAEPQHF. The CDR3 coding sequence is TGTGCCTGGAGTAAAAATGCGGCTGAGCCCCAGCATTTT.

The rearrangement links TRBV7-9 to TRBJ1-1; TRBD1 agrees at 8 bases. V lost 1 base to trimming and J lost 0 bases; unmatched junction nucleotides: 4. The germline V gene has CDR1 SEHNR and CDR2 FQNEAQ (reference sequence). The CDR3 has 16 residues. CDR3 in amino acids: CASSLDRTGLNTEAFF. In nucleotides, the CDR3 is TGTGCCAGCAGCTTAGATCGGACAGGGTTGAACACTGAAGCTTTCTTT.

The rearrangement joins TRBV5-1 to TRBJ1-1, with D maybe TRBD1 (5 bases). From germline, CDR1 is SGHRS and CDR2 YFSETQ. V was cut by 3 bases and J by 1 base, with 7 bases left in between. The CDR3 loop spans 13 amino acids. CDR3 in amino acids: CASSSQGNTEAFF. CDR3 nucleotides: TGCGCCAGCAGCTCCCAGGGGAACACTGAAGCTTTCTTT.

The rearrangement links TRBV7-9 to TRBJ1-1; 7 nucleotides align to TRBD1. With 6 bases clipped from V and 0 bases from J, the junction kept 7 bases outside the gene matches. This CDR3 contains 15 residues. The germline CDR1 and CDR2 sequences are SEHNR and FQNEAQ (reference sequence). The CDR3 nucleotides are TGTGCCAGCAGAGCCCAGGGGGGAGTGAACACTGAAGCTTTCTTT. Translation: CASRAQGGVNTEAFF.